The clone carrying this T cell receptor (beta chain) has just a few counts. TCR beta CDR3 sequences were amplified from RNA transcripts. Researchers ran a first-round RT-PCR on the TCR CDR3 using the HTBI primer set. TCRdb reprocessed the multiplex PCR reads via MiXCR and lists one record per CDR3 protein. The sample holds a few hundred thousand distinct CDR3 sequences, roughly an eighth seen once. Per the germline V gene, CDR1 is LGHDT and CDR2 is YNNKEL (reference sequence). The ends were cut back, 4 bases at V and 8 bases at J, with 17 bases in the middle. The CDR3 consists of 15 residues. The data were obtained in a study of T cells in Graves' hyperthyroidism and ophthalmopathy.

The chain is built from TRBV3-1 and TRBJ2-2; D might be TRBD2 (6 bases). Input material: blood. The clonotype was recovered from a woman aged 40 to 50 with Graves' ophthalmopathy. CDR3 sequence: CASSPRDSRAGELFF. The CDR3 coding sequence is TGTGCCAGCAGCCCCCGGGACTCCAGGGCTGGGGAGCTGTTTTTT.